The 8 T cell receptor beta chains listed next were all sequenced from one sample in a study of OX40 agonist ivuxolimab in advanced cancers. Libraries were prepared by immunoSEQ multiplex PCR; TCRdb keeps only in-frame clonotypes and omits some of them. The data show 39,000 or so clones, roughly 89% seen once. This specimen consisted of CD4+ or CD8+ T cells sorted from blood, obtained in a trial of the OX40 agonist ivuxolimab. These receptors came from an adult with an advanced solid tumor such as melanoma, head and neck, liver or kidney cancer.

The chain uses TRBV9 and TRBJ2-3; 12 bases align to TRBD2. The length of the CDR3 is 17 residues. V shed 0 bases, J shed 4 bases, and the junction held 6 bases outside the gene matches. Looked up from germline, CDR1 is SGDLS and CDR2 is YYNGEE. CDR3 bases: TGTGCCAGCAGCGTAGCTTCTAGCGGGGGGGCCCCAGATACGCAGTATTTT. It encodes CASSVASSGGAPDTQYF. Together with reference TRBV9 and TRBJ2-3, the CDR3 gives the full variable domain: DSGVTQTPKHLITATGQRVTLRCSPRSGDLSVYWYQQSLDQGLQFLIQYYNGEERAKGNILERFSAQQFPDLHSELNLSSLELGDSALYFCASSVASSGGAPDTQYFGPGTRLTVL.

This chain connects TRBV6-5 to TRBJ1-1, with D unclear. The CDR3 is 14 amino acids. Germline V gives CDR1 MNHEY, CDR2 SVGAGI. Trimming pared 5 bases from V and 1 base from J, leaving 11 bases between. The chain's CDR3 is CASSGRRQNTEAFF. As DNA, the CDR3 is TGTGCCAGCAGTGGACGCAGACAGAACACTGAAGCTTTCTTT.

The genes are TRBV28 and TRBJ2-7; 10 bases map to TRBD1. The CDR3 extends over 13 amino acids. Germline CDR1 reads MDHEN; CDR2 reads SYDVKM. The V segment lost 6 bases and the J segment 4 bases; nucleotides outside the gene matches: 3. The CDR3 DNA reads as TGTGCCAGCAGATCGGGACAGGGGTACGAGCAGTACTTC. It specifies CASRSGQGYEQYF.

This chain joins TRBV7-3 and TRBJ2-7; 7 nucleotides match TRBD1. Looked up from germline, CDR1 is SGHTA and CDR2 is FQGTGA. The CDR3 covers 15 residues. V shed 5 bases, J shed 3 bases, and the junction held 10 bases outside the gene matches. As DNA, the CDR3 is TGTGCCAGCAGCAACTGGGACAGTGGCCTCTACGAGCAGTACTTC. Its translation: CASSNWDSGLYEQYF. Full variable domain (missing parts from reference TRBV7-3 and TRBJ2-7): GAGVSQTPSNKVTEKGKYVELRCDPISGHTALYWYRQSLGQGPEFLIYFQGTGAADDSGLPNDRFFAVRPEGSVSTLKIQRTERGDSAVYLCASSNWDSGLYEQYFGPGTRLTVT.

In this sample, this clone turned up once. The chain has TRBV5-1 and TRBJ2-7; TRBD1 or TRBD2 may be the D gene (5 bases each). This CDR3 is 15 amino acids long. Germline V gene data show CDR1 as SGHRS and CDR2 as YFSETQ. V dropped 4 bases and J dropped 2 bases, with 16 bases sitting between them. CDR3 sequence (DNA): TGCGCCAGCAGCCTAATTTCGGGGCCGACCTACGAGCAGTACTTC. As protein: CASSLISGPTYEQYF.

This rearrangement joins TRBV19 to TRBJ2-7, with a possible D match to TRBD2 (5 bases). Germline CDR1 LNHDA, CDR2 SQIVND (reference sequence). The CDR3 is 16 amino acids. With 6 bases removed from V and 0 bases from J, the gap between germline ends came to 18 bases. The CDR3: CASSETRGASSYEQYF. Written as DNA, the CDR3 is TGTGCCAGTAGCGAAACTCGGGGTGCTAGCTCCTACGAGCAGTACTTC. Based on the CDR3 plus reference TRBV19 and TRBJ2-7, the full variable domain is DGGITQSPKYLFRKEGQNVTLSCEQNLNHDAMYWYRQDPGQGLRLIYYSQIVNDFQKGDIAEGYSVSREKKESFPLTVTSAQKNPTAFYLCASSETRGASSYEQYFGPGTRLTVT.

The genes are TRBV7-2 and TRBJ2-6, with 8 positions matching TRBD2. V lost 5 bases to trimming and J lost 3 bases; unmatched junction nucleotides: 12. Germline V gene lookup returns CDR1 SGHTA and CDR2 FQGNSA. The CDR3 is 18 amino acids. The DNA for the CDR3 is TGTGCCAGCAGCCCGCGGCGGGGCGGGAGGAGTGGGGCCAACGTCCTGACTTTC. Its translation: CASSPRRGGRSGANVLTF.

V usage is TRBV12-5 and J usage is TRBJ2-3; D uncertain. V was trimmed by 0 bases and J by 6 bases, leaving 16 bases between them. CDR3 length: 16 amino acids. The germline gives CDR1 LGHNT, CDR2 FRNRAP. The CDR3 is CASGLVLGQVFDTQYF. CDR3 sequence (DNA): TGTGCTAGTGGTTTGGTACTTGGGCAGGTCTTTGATACGCAGTATTTT.